The 31 T cell receptor beta chains listed next were all sequenced from one sample in a study of human T cells and chemical hapten exposure. Time point: healthy volunteer bleed at 6 weeks. The total RNA was obtained from whole blood that was not fractionated. Each CDR3 protein is one row after TCRdb ran MiXCR on the RACE reads. The sample has 40,000 to 45,000 distinct CDR3 sequences; 3.7% are singletons. The specimen sequenced was whole blood. The receptors derive from a human donor in good health. Some clones in this sample may be carry-over from other donors' samples.

In its sample, this clonotype was seen many times. The rearrangement uses TRBV5-5 and TRBJ2-3; TRBD1 agrees at 9 bases. Germline values: CDR1 SGHKS, CDR2 YYEKEE (reference sequence). V lost 4 bases, J lost 2 bases, and 5 bases stayed unmatched. This CDR3 spans 15 amino acids. The CDR3 DNA follows: TGTGCCAGCAGCGGGGGACAGGGTATCACAGATACGCAGTATTTT. Translation: CASSGGQGITDTQYF.

This clonotype turned up a few times. The germline gene is not matched at one end of the junction; a read error may be the cause. The CDR3 sequence is CASSQAKNLRDRVHF. In DNA form, the CDR3 reads TGTGCCAGCAGCCAAGCTAAGAATTTGCGGGATCGAGTACACTTC. This sequence joins TRBV14 and TRBJ2-7; tentative D call: TRBD2 (6 bases). Germline assignment: CDR1 SGHDN and CDR2 FVKESK. CDR3 length: 15 amino acids.

Many counts were recorded for this clonotype. This sequence joins TRBV6-6 and TRBJ2-1; D possibly corresponds to TRBD1 (6 bases). The CDR3 extends over 17 amino acids. V was cut by 3 bases and J by 1 base, with 16 bases left in between. Germline CDR1 and CDR2: MNHNY and SVGAGI (reference sequence). CDR3 nucleotides: TGTGCCAGCAGTTATATTCAGGGGTCCACTTCCTACAATGAGCAGTTCTTC. This gives the protein CASSYIQGSTSYNEQFF.

This clonotype was seen repeatedly, ten times or more. The chain has TRBV12-3 or TRBV12-4 and TRBJ1-1; tentative D call: TRBD1 (6 bases). Between the trimmed V and J ends, which lost 1 base and 4 bases, there was a span of 10 bases. The CDR3 spans 14 residues. CDR3 region: CASSLGGGSTEAFF. As DNA, the CDR3 is TGTGCCAGCAGTTTAGGGGGGGGCAGCACTGAAGCTTTCTTT.

This clonotype has ten or more counts. This sequence joins TRBV29-1 and TRBJ2-1; D possibly matches TRBD1 or TRBD2 (5 bases each). The CDR3 consists of 13 residues. Deletions cut 1 base from V and 9 bases from J, with 13 bases between. CDR1 SQVTM and CDR2 ANQGSEA come from the germline V gene. DNA of the CDR3: TGCAGCGTTGAAGGGGGCGGGTACGGTGAGCAGTTCTTC. It translates to CSVEGGGYGEQFF.

A few counts support this clonotype. As DNA, the CDR3 is TGTGCCAGCAGTGTAGCGGGACCAAATACGCAGTATTTT. It yields the protein CASSVAGPNTQYF. The genes are TRBV27 and TRBJ2-3; 8 bases are shared with TRBD2. CDR1 and CDR2 from the germline V gene are MNHEY and SMNVEV (reference sequence). Trimming took 5 bases from V and 7 from J; bases not matched to a gene: 5. This CDR3 comprises 13 residues.

This clonotype occurred many times. V is TRBV6-5 and J is TRBJ1-6; 10 bases agree with TRBD1. Germline CDR1 MNHEY, CDR2 SVGAGI. J was trimmed by 9 bases and V by 4 bases; bases with no gene match: 9. CDR3 length: 16 amino acids. CDR3 sequence reads: CASSSTWTGGGSPLHF. DNA of the CDR3: TGTGCCAGCAGTTCCACCTGGACAGGGGGTGGTTCACCCCTCCACTTT.

This clonotype has a handful of counts. This rearrangement joins TRBV10-3 to TRBJ2-7; perhaps D is TRBD1 or TRBD2 (5 bases each). CDR1 ENHRY and CDR2 SYGVKD come from the germline V gene. Trimming took 3 bases from V and 6 from J, leaving 15 bases between them. The length of the CDR3 is 14 residues. As DNA, the CDR3 is TGTGCCATCAGTGAAACTGGGACGAGCGGCGAGCAGTACTTC. Protein: CAISETGTSGEQYF.

This clonotype has a count of ten or more. The chain uses TRBV7-9 and TRBJ1-1; the D is unclear. Germline-derived CDR1 and CDR2 are SEHNR and FQNEAQ (reference sequence). This CDR3 spans 14 amino acids. Trimming removed 5 bases at V and 5 bases at J, with 15 bases between. The CDR3 reads CASSHMGMGTEAFF. CDR3 nucleotides: TGTGCCAGCAGCCACATGGGTATGGGAACTGAAGCTTTCTTT.

This clonotype occurred many times. The CDR3 nucleotides read TGTGCCAGCAGTAGCCCTGGGCAAGCGGAGGAGACCCAGTACTTC. The encoded protein is CASSSPGQAEETQYF. The V and J genes are TRBV27 and TRBJ2-5, with a weak D call TRBD2 (5 bases). CDR1 MNHEY and CDR2 SMNVEV come from the germline V gene (reference sequence). Between the trimmed V and J ends, which lost 5 bases and 5 bases, there was a span of 18 bases. The CDR3 has 15 amino acids.

The rearrangement links TRBV6-5 to TRBJ1-1; 7 bases agree with TRBD1. V lost 2 bases and J lost 5; bases outside the gene matches: 8. The germline V gene has CDR1 MNHEY and CDR2 SVGAGI. The CDR3 contains 15 residues. The CDR3 DNA reads as TGTGCCAGCAGTTACGGGAGAGGGGGCCAAACTGAAGCTTTCTTT. This gives the protein CASSYGRGGQTEAFF.

This clonotype has ten or more counts. The V and J genes are TRBV20-1 and TRBJ2-7; TRBD2 agrees at 11 bases. With V trimmed by 4 bases and J by 9 bases, 17 bases remained unmatched. Germline V gene data show CDR1 as DFQATT and CDR2 as SNEGSKA (reference sequence). The CDR3 has 16 amino acids. The CDR3 sequence: CSAKPKGLADLRGQYF. The CDR3 coding sequence is TGCAGTGCTAAACCGAAGGGACTAGCGGACCTACGAGGGCAGTACTTC.

This clonotype was seen a single time. The rearrangement uses TRBV28 and TRBJ1-6, with TRBD1 matching over 8 bases. The germline V gene has CDR1 MDHEN and CDR2 SYDVKM. After removal of 5 bases from V and 10 bases from J, the junction contained 10 bases not matched to a gene. This CDR3 has 15 amino acids. CDR3: CASSDQTGEGSPLHF. The DNA of the CDR3 is TGTGCCAGCAGTGACCAGACAGGGGAAGGCTCACCCCTCCACTTT.

This clonotype was observed at least ten times. The rearrangement links TRBV9 to TRBJ1-6, with 7 bases aligning to TRBD1. Germline CDR1 reads SGDLS; CDR2 reads YYNGEE. V dropped 0 bases and J dropped 2; count of bases not matched to a gene: 2. The CDR3 covers 16 residues. CDR3 residues: CASSVDQGAYNSPLHF. The DNA for the CDR3 is TGTGCCAGCAGCGTAGACCAGGGGGCCTATAATTCACCCCTCCACTTT.

This clonotype was seen at least ten times. The chain employs TRBV5-1 and TRBJ2-7; D is perhaps TRBD1 or TRBD2 (5 bases each). The CDR3 loop spans 14 amino acids. Germline values: CDR1 SGHRS, CDR2 YFSETQ. Trimming shortened V by 0 bases and J by 2 bases, and 9 bases separated the two germline ends. The CDR3 here is CASSLEGPAYEQYF. The CDR3 region has the DNA TGCGCCAGCAGCTTGGAGGGACCGGCCTACGAGCAGTACTTC.

The genes are TRBV30 and TRBJ2-2; 7 nucleotides line up with TRBD1. V lost 3 bases to trimming and J lost 0 bases; unmatched junction nucleotides: 1. This CDR3 spans 14 amino acids. Germline CDR1 is GTSNPN and CDR2 is SVGIG (reference sequence). CDR3 region: CAWRGQTNTGELFF. The CDR3 bases are TGTGCCTGGAGGGGACAGACGAACACCGGGGAGCTGTTTTTT.

This clonotype was recorded many times. The chain recombines TRBV12-3 or TRBV12-4 with TRBJ2-3, with D perhaps matching TRBD2 (5 bases). Trimming removed 9 bases from V and 2 bases from J, with 12 bases in between. CDR3 length: 13 amino acids. The CDR3 DNA is TGTGCCAGTGGGCGCGGACTCACAGATACGCAGTATTTT. Its translation: CASGRGLTDTQYF.

This clonotype was observed at least ten times. At one end the junction does not follow the germline gene, possibly because of a read error. The genes are TRBV28 and TRBJ2-5; 7 nucleotides line up with TRBD1. CDR1 is MDHEN and CDR2 is SYDVKM in the germline V gene. The CDR3 is 13 residues long. The chain's CDR3 is CASSLRVSRRGHF. The CDR3 nucleotides are TGTGCCAGCAGTTTAAGAGTCAGTCGAAGGGGGCACTTC.

In its sample, this clonotype was seen a few times. The chain carries TRBV2 and TRBJ2-3; 8 nucleotides line up with TRBD2. The germline V gene encodes CDR1 SNHLY and CDR2 FYNNEI. J gave up 2 bases and V 5 bases, and 9 bases lay outside the gene matches. The CDR3 loop spans 16 amino acids. Here the CDR3 reads CASSSPGLDITDTQYF. CDR3 nucleotides: TGTGCCAGCAGTTCCCCGGGACTAGACATCACAGATACGCAGTATTTT.

This clonotype has a handful of counts. The chain joins TRBV10-3 to TRBJ1-6; no clear D. The CDR3 has 12 residues. CDR1 ENHRY and CDR2 SYGVKD come from the germline V gene. Trimming shortened V by 3 bases and J by 9 bases, and 6 bases separated the two germline ends. CDR3 in amino acids: CAISEVSSPLHF. As DNA, the CDR3 is TGTGCCATCAGTGAAGTCAGTTCACCCCTCCACTTT.

The rearrangement uses TRBV7-2 and TRBJ2-2; D is ambiguous. Trimming took off 3 bases at V and 0 bases at J, with 2 bases between the two ends. The CDR3 is 13 amino acids. The germline V gene has CDR1 SGHTA and CDR2 FQGNSA. The CDR3 loop is CASSFANTGELFF. In DNA, the CDR3 is TGTGCCAGCAGCTTTGCGAACACCGGGGAGCTGTTTTTT.

There are many counts of this clonotype. This chain links TRBV6-5 with TRBJ1-6; possibly TRBD1 for D (5 bases). The germline CDR1 and CDR2 sequences are MNHEY and SVGAGI. The CDR3 sequence is 15 residues long. The V end was cut by 4 bases, the J end by 5 bases, with 12 bases between. The DNA for the CDR3 is TGTGCCAGCAGTTGGGGGGAAAGAGATAATTCACCCCTCCACTTT. Translated: CASSWGERDNSPLHF.

V is TRBV12-3 or TRBV12-4 and J is TRBJ2-3; tentative D call: TRBD2 (6 bases). This CDR3 comprises 16 residues. V lost 4 bases and J 0 bases, leaving 14 bases between the germline ends. The chain's CDR3 is CASSWRGGSSTDTQYF. The CDR3 DNA follows: TGTGCCAGCAGTTGGCGGGGTGGATCGAGCACAGATACGCAGTATTTT.

This clonotype has a count of ten or more. DNA for the CDR3: TGCGCCAGCAGCCAAGATCGTACGGGACTTCTCACAGATACGCAGTATTTT. Translated: CASSQDRTGLLTDTQYF. The chain carries TRBV4-1 and TRBJ2-3; D is possibly TRBD2 (6 bases). CDR3 length: 17 amino acids. The germline CDR1 and CDR2 sequences are MGHRA and YSYEKL. Trimming took off 0 bases at V and 2 bases at J, with 15 bases between the two ends.

This clonotype has just a few counts. The gene calls are TRBV6-5 and TRBJ1-2, with 9 nucleotides matching TRBD1. CDR3 length: 21 amino acids. Germline assignment: CDR1 MNHEY and CDR2 SVGAGI. Trimming removed 0 bases from V and 8 bases from J; junction bases left unmatched: 25. Written as DNA, the CDR3 is TGTGCCAGCAGTTACTCTAAGTTTCGTTGGGACAGGGTAGATCGGGTCGGCGGCTACACCTTC. It codes for CASSYSKFRWDRVDRVGGYTF.

This chain joins TRBV6-2 or TRBV6-3 and TRBJ2-7, with 13 bases identical to TRBD2. The CDR3 consists of 20 residues. V lost 3 bases and J lost 0; bases outside the gene matches: 14. Per germline, CDR1 MNHEY and CDR2 SVGEGT. CDR3 region: CASSYLYSRTSGSRSYEQYF. CDR3 nucleotides: TGTGCCAGCAGTTATTTGTATTCGAGGACTAGCGGGAGTCGCTCCTACGAGCAGTACTTC.

This chain joins TRBV6-6 and TRBJ1-4; unclear D gene. The CDR3 sequence is 16 residues long. V was trimmed by 6 bases and J by 0 bases, leaving 14 bases between them. In germline, CDR1 is MNHNY, CDR2 SVGAGI (reference sequence). CDR3 nucleotides: TGTGCCAGCAGCTTACGGGCCGGCGCAACTAATGAAAAACTGTTTTTT. It translates to CASSLRAGATNEKLFF.

This clonotype was detected many times. This chain links TRBV29-1 with TRBJ1-3, with D perhaps TRBD1 (5 bases). V was cut by 7 bases and J by 4 bases, with 14 bases left in between. The germline V gene encodes CDR1 SQVTM and CDR2 ANQGSEA. The CDR3 totals 13 residues. The CDR3 loop reads CSASAKGGNTIYF. The CDR3, as DNA: TGCAGCGCGTCCGCAAAGGGGGGAAACACCATATATTTT.

This clonotype was counted ten times or more. This rearrangement joins TRBV28 to TRBJ1-4; D is perhaps TRBD1 (6 bases). The germline gives CDR1 MDHEN, CDR2 SYDVKM. The CDR3 totals 17 residues. V was shortened by 1 base and J by 4 bases, with 16 bases between the two germline ends. CDR3 sequence: CASSLFTGNRINEKLFF. Written as DNA, the CDR3 is TGTGCCAGCAGTTTATTCACAGGGAATAGGATTAATGAAAAACTGTTTTTT. The entire variable domain, with the rest obtained from reference TRBV28 and TRBJ1-4, is as follows: DVKVTQSSRYLVKRTGEKVFLECVQDMDHENMFWYRQDPGLGLRLIYFSYDVKMKEKGDIPEGYSVSREKKERFSLILESASTNQTSMYLCASSLFTGNRINEKLFFGSGTQLSVL.

This clonotype was picked up many times. The chain carries TRBV6-4 and TRBJ2-3; D unclear. The V end lost 2 bases, the J end lost 0 bases, and 6 bases lay between the germline ends. This CDR3 region has 14 residues. The germline gives CDR1 MRHNA, CDR2 SNTAGT. The CDR3 region has the DNA TGTGCCAGCAGTGACGGGCTTAGCACAGATACGCAGTATTTT. It yields the protein CASSDGLSTDTQYF.

The rearrangement uses TRBV24-1 and TRBJ2-7; 10 bases are a match to TRBD1. Germline V gene lookup returns CDR1 KGHDR and CDR2 SFDVKD. CDR3 size: 15 residues. The V segment lost 3 bases and the J segment 3 bases; nucleotides outside the gene matches: 4. The CDR3 region is CATSDTRTGGYEQYF. The CDR3 DNA is TGTGCCACCAGTGATACGCGGACAGGGGGCTACGAGCAGTACTTC.